A selection of T cell receptor beta chains follows, all from one sample in a study of blood T cell repertoires in COVID-19. Libraries were prepared by immunoSEQ multiplex PCR; TCRdb keeps only in-frame clonotypes and omits some of them. Here the sample spans around 450,000 clones, around 90% being singletons. Sequenced sample: PBMCs or T cells enriched from blood (not recorded which). The receptor set was obtained from a woman under 30 who had recovered from COVID-19. Both conserved end residues are part of each CDR3. A D gene is named only where the DNA matches it firmly. Clone size is stated in some rows and not others, as once, few, many or a class when expanded.

D gene,J gene,clone size,V gene,CDR3 DNA,CDR3 protein
TRBD1,TRBJ2-2,.,TRBV3-1/TRBV3-2,TGTGCCAGCAGCCGGACAGGGGGTCGGGCCGACACCGGGGAGCTGTTTTTT,CASSRTGGRADTGELFF
TRBD2,TRBJ2-3,.,TRBV24-1,TGTGCCACCCGGACTAGCGGGGCTCCAGATACGCAGTATTTT,CATRTSGAPDTQYF
.,TRBJ1-4,.,TRBV9,TGTGCCAGCAGCGGGAGACAGGATCTTGCAACTAATGAAAAACTGTTTTTT,CASSGRQDLATNEKLFF
.,TRBJ2-7,once,TRBV6-5,TGTGCCAGCAGTTCCGGGACTCCGGACGTATACGAGCAGTACTTC,CASSSGTPDVYEQYF
TRBD1,TRBJ1-2,.,TRBV5-4,TGTGCCAGCAGCTTACGGACAGGGAACTATGGCTACACCTTC,CASSLRTGNYGYTF
TRBD2,TRBJ2-3,.,TRBV4-1,TGCGCCAGCAGCCCGGGACTAGCGGGGGGGCGAAGCACAGATACGCAGTATTTT,CASSPGLAGGRSTDTQYF
TRBD1,TRBJ1-2,.,TRBV18,TGTGCCAGCTCACCAGGGACAGGGGGCGTAAATGGCTACACCTTC,CASSPGTGGVNGYTF
TRBD1,TRBJ2-2,.,TRBV11-1,TGTGCCAGCAGCTATACAGGGGGTGGCACCGGGGAGCTGTTTTTT,CASSYTGGGTGELFF
.,TRBJ1-1,.,TRBV28,TGTGCCAGCCCAGCGGGCACTGAAGCTTTCTTT,CASPAGTEAFF
.,TRBJ1-2,.,TRBV3-1/TRBV3-2,TGTGCCAGCAGCCAAGAAGAGGGTTTGGCGGGAGGCTACACCTTC,CASSQEEGLAGGYTF